The clone carrying this T cell receptor (beta chain) was detected ten times or more. The data derive from a study of CD8 T cells in ankylosing spondylitis. V was pared by 6 bases and J by 2 bases, with 7 bases of the junction left unmatched. From germline, CDR1 is DFQATT and CDR2 SNEGSKA (reference sequence). The CDR3 totals 14 residues. MiXCR, run by TCRdb on the 5' RACE reads, gives a single entry per CDR3 protein. Among a few hundred thousand distinct CDR3 sequences listed, about 10% were seen once. The receptor was isolated from a male donor with ankylosing spondylitis or in good health (not recorded which). The sample consisted of blood, either unsorted or a sorted T cell fraction (not recorded which). V usage is TRBV20-1 and J usage is TRBJ2-7, with 10 positions matching TRBD1. The CDR3, as DNA: TGCAGTGCACCGGACAGGGGGAAAACCTACGAGCAGTACTTC. Its translation: CSAPDRGKTYEQYF.